The clone carrying this TCR beta chain has a handful of counts. The sample is drawn from a study of blood T cells in healthy people across ages. For the second PCR, which ran for about 7 to 11 cycles, a sample-barcoded 5' primer and a J-beta primer mix were used. TCRdb re-derived calls from the 5' RACE reads in MiXCR, one entry per CDR3 protein. The sample lists hundreds of thousands of distinct CDR3 sequences; more than 55% were seen once. The sequenced sample consisted of blood. The clonotype was recovered from a man aged 40-49 years in good health.

CDR3 in DNA: TGTGCCAGCAGCCAAGAGGGGACAGGTCAAGAGACCCAGTACTTC. Translating it yields CASSQEGTGQETQYF. The gene calls are TRBV4-2 and TRBJ2-5, with 8 bases identical to TRBD1. The junction had 2 bases not matched to a gene; V was cut back by 0 bases and J by 2 bases. Germline V gives CDR1 LGHNA, CDR2 YNFKEQ. This CDR3 has 15 residues.